This T cell receptor (beta chain) emerged from a study of cytomegalovirus exposure and HLA in healthy donors. Study-level results: The study recorded 150 to 200 TCR beta chains that were cytomegalovirus-associated. Indistinguishable V segments such as TRBV6-2 and TRBV6-3 were excluded. Most TCR sequences were rare, but some public TCRs occurred in many donors.

The CDR3 length is 14 residues. Germline V lookup: CDR1 SEHNR, CDR2 FQNEAQ (reference sequence). The V and J ends lost 3 bases and 3 bases, in that order; junction bases with no gene match: 0. Vbeta (60) and Jbeta (13) primers were used in the PCR. The protocol was immunoSEQ multiplex PCR, while the TCRdb copy is restricted to in-frame clones and leaves out a portion. The data show about 150,000 clones, 82% seen once. This clone was counted between two and nine times. The antigen remains undetermined. What was sequenced was PBMCs. The source is a woman aged 45-59 years in good health and CMV-seropositive. This sequence joins TRBV7-9 and TRBJ2-4; 9 nucleotides match TRBD1. CDR3 residues: CASSLDRGKNIQYF. DNA for the CDR3: TGTGCCAGCAGCTTGGACAGGGGCAAAAACATTCAGTACTTC.